These T cell receptor beta chains were read from a single sample in a study of shared clonotypes between healthy human individuals. Clones were sequenced by immunoSEQ multiplex PCR, and TCRdb holds only the in-frame ones, with some missing. The profile shows approximately 2,000,000 clones, about 93% of them singletons. Sample: naive CD8+ T cells from PBMCs. The receptor set was obtained from a man aged 18 to 29 in good health. Some clones in this sample may be carry-over from other donors' samples. Each CDR3 is given with its conserved first and last residue. The order of the fields is J gene, D gene, V gene, clone size, CDR3 DNA, CDR3 protein. The D gene is left open where the match is weak. Size tells how often a clone was seen (once, few, many) or the class of an expanded clone, and some rows leave it out.

>TRBJ2-7|.|TRBV6-1|.
TGTGCCAGCAGTGAAGAGGTCAGGAGCTCCTACGAGCAGTACTTC
CASSEEVRSSYEQYF
>TRBJ2-4|.|TRBV7-9|.
TGTGCCAGCAGTCCCGTTATGAGTGCCAAAAACATTCAGTACTTC
CASSPVMSAKNIQYF
>TRBJ2-2|.|TRBV6-5|.
TGTGCCAGCAGAACCACCGGGGAGCTGTTTTTT
CASRTTGELFF
>TRBJ1-1|.|TRBV18|.
TGTGCCAGCTCAGAACTTAGGTTTCCTGAAGCTTTCTTT
CASSELRFPEAFF
>TRBJ2-7|TRBD2|TRBV10-1|.
TGCGCCAGCAGTGAAGGGGGTTCTAGCGGGACTAACGAGCAGTACTTC
CASSEGGSSGTNEQYF
>TRBJ2-7|TRBD1|TRBV7-9|few
TGTGCCAGCAGCCCAAGGACAGGGGGCGGCGAGCAGTACTTC
CASSPRTGGGEQYF
>TRBJ2-7|TRBD1|TRBV15|.
TGTGCCACCAGCACCGACAGGGGGAGCGAGCAGTACTTC
CATSTDRGSEQYF
>TRBJ2-1|.|TRBV27|.
TGTGCCAGCAGTTCCCGGGGGATTAGAGAGCAGTTCTTC
CASSSRGIREQFF
>TRBJ2-5|TRBD1|TRBV18|.
TGTGCCAGCTCACCGGGGGACAGGGGGCAAGAGACCCAGTACTTC
CASSPGDRGQETQYF
>TRBJ1-5|.|TRBV28|.
TGTGCCAGCAGTTCGGGTTCAGACCAGCCCCAGCATTTT
CASSSGSDQPQHF
>TRBJ2-4|.|TRBV5-1|.
TGCGCCAGCAGCTTGTGGCAGGGAGACGACATTCAGTACTTC
CASSLWQGDDIQYF
>TRBJ2-1|TRBD1|TRBV11-2|.
TGTGCCAGCAGCTTAGAGCCAGGGGGCTCCTACAATGAGCAGTTCTTC
CASSLEPGGSYNEQFF
>TRBJ2-7|TRBD2|TRBV9|few
TGTGCCAGCAGCGGGGACTCGGGACTAGTTCACGAGCAGTACTTC
CASSGDSGLVHEQYF
>TRBJ2-7|TRBD2|TRBV2|.
TGTGCCAGCAGTGGGACTAGCGGGAGCCCCCATGGGCAGTACTTC
CASSGTSGSPHGQYF
>TRBJ2-1|.|TRBV5-6|once
TGTGCCAGCAGCTTGGAAACGGGATATGAGCAGTTCTTC
CASSLETGYEQFF
>TRBJ2-7|TRBD2|TRBV7-9|.
TGTGCCAGCAGCTTAGCGGGAGGGCCCGAGCAGTACTTC
CASSLAGGPEQYF
>TRBJ2-7|.|TRBV28|.
TGTGCCAGCATCCAAGGGGTCGAGCAGTACTTC
CASIQGVEQYF
>TRBJ1-2|.|TRBV10-3|.
TGTGCCATCAGTGAGTCCGGGGAATCGGTCTATGGCTACACCTTC
CAISESGESVYGYTF
>TRBJ2-7|.|TRBV30|.
TGTGCCTTCGGACAGGAAGCGGGATTCCACGAGCAGTACTTC
CAFGQEAGFHEQYF
>TRBJ2-2|TRBD1|TRBV19|.
TGTGCCAGTAGGACAGGGGGTCGGACCGGGGAGCTGTTTTTT
CASRTGGRTGELFF
>TRBJ2-3|.|TRBV14|.
TGTGCCAGCAGCCAAGGAGGGTTTCTCACAGATACGCAGTATTTT
CASSQGGFLTDTQYF
>TRBJ2-7|.|TRBV11-2|.
TGTGCCAGCAGCTTATGGGCGGGCGAAAGCTCCTACGAGCAGTACTTC
CASSLWAGESSYEQYF
>TRBJ1-5|.|TRBV25-1|.
TGTGCCAGTGGGGGCGAGGGAAACAATCAGCCCCAGCATTTT
CASGGEGNNQPQHF
>TRBJ2-1|.|TRBV29-1|.
TGCAGCGTTGGCCTAGCCCCCAATGAGCAGTTCTTC
CSVGLAPNEQFF
>TRBJ2-1|.|TRBV9|.
TGTGCCAGCAGCGTAGGTCAGGGGATCTACAATGAGCAGTTCTTC
CASSVGQGIYNEQFF
>TRBJ2-5|.|TRBV28|.
TGTGCCAGCAACCCACCCAGCGGGCCCCAAGAGACCCAGTACTTC
CASNPPSGPQETQYF
>TRBJ1-1|.|TRBV7-9|.
TGTGCCAGCAGAACCATTGGAACTGAAGCTTTCTTT
CASRTIGTEAFF
>TRBJ1-5|.|TRBV27|.
TGTGCCAGCAGTTTGTGGGGGGCGGTGAATCAGCCCCAGCATTTT
CASSLWGAVNQPQHF
>TRBJ2-1|TRBD1|TRBV6-4|.
TGTGCCAGCAGTGACGGTGGGGGGACAGGGCCAAGTAGCGAGCAGTTCTTC
CASSDGGGTGPSSEQFF
>TRBJ1-1|.|TRBV5-5|.
TGTGCCAGCAGCTTGTGGCAGGGATCGAACACTGAAGCTTTCTTT
CASSLWQGSNTEAFF
>TRBJ2-7|.|TRBV28|.
TGTGCCAGCAGTTTACTAGGTACCGAGCAGTACTTC
CASSLLGTEQYF
>TRBJ2-1|.|TRBV29-1|.
TGCAGCGCTGAGGGTTCTGGAGGGCTTTACAATGAGCAGTTCTTC
CSAEGSGGLYNEQFF
>TRBJ2-1|.|TRBV13|.
TGTGCCAGCAGCTTAGTATCCGAGCAGTTCTTC
CASSLVSEQFF
>TRBJ1-2|.|TRBV7-9|once
TGTGCCAGCAGCTTGGGGGTCGATGGCTACACCTTC
CASSLGVDGYTF
>TRBJ2-7|TRBD2|TRBV11-2|.
TGTGCCAGCAGTCCGAGACTAGCGGGAGCCTACGAGCAGTACTTC
CASSPRLAGAYEQYF
>TRBJ2-1|TRBD2|TRBV11-2|.
TGTGCCAGCAGCTTAGTCGCGGGGGAGCGGGGCACCTCCTACAATGAGCAGTTCTTC
CASSLVAGERGTSYNEQFF
>TRBJ2-7|TRBD2|TRBV2|.
TGTGCCAGCAGTGAACGGGGTGTAGCGGGAGGGTCAAACGAGCAGTACTTC
CASSERGVAGGSNEQYF